The TCR beta chain described here comes from a study of CD8 T cells in Susac syndrome. After extraction with the RNeasy kit, about 0.45 to 1 ug of the RNA was reverse transcribed using random hexamers. TCRdb processed the immunoSEQ multiplex PCR reads anew with MiXCR; each CDR3 protein has one entry. The profile shows 110,000 to 150,000 distinct CDR3 sequences, nearly 95% of them singletons. The CDR3 runs to 12 residues. The rearrangement uses TRBV21-1 and TRBJ1-2; TRBD1 reflects the table's D call only, with no check against the DNA. TRBV21-1 is flagged as a pseudogene. This TCR was sampled from a human donor in good health. The sample comprised CD8+ T cells from PBMCs. The CDR3 region is CASRRGRNGYTF. The CDR3 DNA reads as TGTGCCAGCAGAAGGGGAAGGAATGGCTACACCTTC.